One TCR beta chain is described in this entry. Assay used: immunoSEQ multiplex PCR; TCRdb lists only in-frame clones, some missing. This table has about 200,000 clones, over 70% appearing once. These data come from a study of blood T cell repertoires in COVID-19. Study as a whole: COVID-19 samples, acute and convalescent, were from the United States, Italy and Spain.

Germline lookup yields CDR1 SGHRS and CDR2 YFSETQ. The junction had 8 bases not matched to a gene; V was cut back by 1 base and J by 2 bases. The CDR3 has 17 residues. The source is a woman aged 70-85 years with acute or convalescent COVID-19. Sequencing used peripheral blood. This chain connects TRBV5-1 to TRBJ2-3; TRBD2 matches at 9 bases. The CDR3 nucleotides are TGCGCCAGCAGCTTGCAGACTAGCGGACTATCCACAGATACGCAGTATTTT. This encodes CASSLQTSGLSTDTQYF.